One sample yielded the 11 T cell receptor beta chains listed below, sequenced in a study of cytomegalovirus exposure and HLA in healthy donors. The protocol was immunoSEQ multiplex PCR, while the TCRdb copy is restricted to in-frame clones and leaves out a portion. The data show 150,000 to 200,000 clones, with about 90% seen just once and around 5% held by the top ten. The sequenced material came from PBMCs. The source of these receptors is a woman between 25 and 40 years old in good health and CMV-seronegative.

This chain links TRBV10-1 with TRBJ2-1; tentative D call: TRBD2 (6 bases). The CDR3 runs to 15 residues. Germline V gene sequence: CDR1 WNHNN, CDR2 SYGVQD (reference sequence). The CDR3 nucleotides are TGCGCTTCCCTACCGAGACTAGAAGGAGGCAATGAGCAGTTCTTC. Protein sequence: CASLPRLEGGNEQFF.

This clone was seen a single time. The chain links TRBV27 to TRBJ2-3; weak D call: TRBD1 (6 bases). Trimming pared 3 bases from V and 5 bases from J, leaving 18 bases between. Looked up from germline, CDR1 is MNHEY and CDR2 is SMNVEV (reference sequence). The CDR3 runs 16 residues. The CDR3 coding sequence is TGTGCCAGCAGTTTCCGAGGGGGATTTCGGGTAGATACGCAGTATTTT. This gives the protein CASSFRGGFRVDTQYF.

The sample holds one count of this clone. The genes are TRBV28 and TRBJ2-1, with 9 bases that match TRBD2. Germline-derived CDR1 and CDR2 are MDHEN and SYDVKM. The V segment lost 7 bases and the J segment 7 bases; nucleotides outside the gene matches: 11. The CDR3 extends over 15 amino acids. The CDR3 nucleotides read TGTGCCAGCAATTACCCCGGACTAGCGCGGAATGAGCAGTTCTTC. The encoded protein is CASNYPGLARNEQFF.

This chain connects TRBV28 to TRBJ2-1; D is undetermined. CDR1 is MDHEN, CDR2 SYDVKM, per germline. V gave up 7 bases and J gave up 7 bases, with 17 bases separating them. The CDR3 length is 14 residues. CDR3 in amino acids: CASKDPKPLNEQFF. For the CDR3, the DNA is TGTGCCAGCAAAGACCCGAAGCCTTTAAATGAGCAGTTCTTC.

This clone appeared once. The rearrangement joins TRBV5-5 to TRBJ2-3, with D unclear. The germline V gene has CDR1 SGHKS and CDR2 YYEKEE (reference sequence). CDR3 length equals 13 residues. V was clipped by 4 bases and J by 2 bases, with 8 bases between them. CDR3 DNA sequence: TGTGCCAGCAGCCCGATGACCACAGATACGCAGTATTTT. It specifies CASSPMTTDTQYF.

This clone appeared a few times. The chain couples TRBV5-4 to TRBJ1-6; maybe TRBD1 (5 bases). Between the trimmed V and J ends, which lost 3 bases and 0 bases, there was a span of 16 bases. CDR1 is SGHNT, CDR2 YYREEE, per germline (reference sequence). This CDR3 has 18 residues. CDR3 amino acids: CASSSDTQGSSYNSPLHF. The CDR3 DNA follows: TGTGCCAGCAGCTCCGACACCCAGGGTAGCTCCTATAATTCACCCCTCCACTTT. Full variable domain (remainder filled in from reference TRBV5-4 and TRBJ1-6): ETGVTQSPTHLIKTRGQQVTLRCSSQSGHNTVSWYQQALGQGPQFIFQYYREEENGRGNFPPRFSGLQFPNYSSELNVNALELDDSALYLCASSSDTQGSSYNSPLHFGNGTRLTVT.

The chain is built from TRBV5-6 and TRBJ2-2, with D tentatively TRBD1 or TRBD2 (5 bases each). The V end lost 1 base, the J end lost 4 bases, and 11 bases lay between the germline ends. This CDR3 is 15 amino acids long. CDR1 SGHDT and CDR2 YYEEEE come from the germline V gene. The CDR3 DNA reads TGTGCCAGCAGCTTGTTGGGGGTCGGCACCGGGGAGCTGTTTTTT. This sequence encodes CASSLLGVGTGELFF.

The chain couples TRBV2 to TRBJ2-1; no firm D call. The CDR3 sequence is 16 residues long. V lost 2 bases and J lost 9, with 20 bases in between. CDR1 SNHLY and CDR2 FYNNEI come from the germline V gene. In DNA, the CDR3 is TGTGCCAGCAGTGAACCTAAGGTGTCCCAGGTGTTTGAGCAGTTCTTC. Translating it yields CASSEPKVSQVFEQFF.

The chain carries TRBV6-5 and TRBJ1-4; 7 nucleotides line up with TRBD1. V lost 5 bases to trimming and J lost 7 bases; unmatched junction nucleotides: 7. The V gene's germline CDR1 is MNHEY and CDR2 SVGAGI. The length of the CDR3 is 14 residues. CDR3 residues: CASSVSGQIEKLFF. The DNA of the CDR3 is TGTGCCAGCAGTGTATCGGGACAGATTGAAAAACTGTTTTTT.

The chain has TRBV23-1 and TRBJ1-5; D gene ambiguous. TRBV23-1 is known as an ORF, though its function is uncertain. V gave up 0 bases and J gave up 0 bases, with 15 bases separating them. The CDR3 runs to 18 residues. CDR3 DNA sequence: TGCGCCAGCAGTCAATCGGTATGGAGGCATTATAGCAATCAGCCCCAGCATTTT. Translation gives CASSQSVWRHYSNQPQHF.

Notes on this clone: Additional DNA sequences in this sample encode the identical CDR3. The CDR3 reads CASSIGNSPLHF. Written as DNA, the CDR3 is TGTGCCAGTAGTATAGGGAATTCACCCCTCCACTTT. The chain combines TRBV19 with TRBJ1-6; D is undetermined. The CDR3 length is 12 residues. Trimming removed 1 base from V and 7 bases from J, with 2 bases in between. Germline assignment: CDR1 LNHDA and CDR2 SQIVND (reference sequence).